A selection of T cell receptor beta chains follows, all from one sample in a study of cytomegalovirus exposure and HLA in healthy donors. Clones were sequenced by immunoSEQ multiplex PCR, and TCRdb holds only the in-frame ones, with some missing. Here the sample spans about 220,000 clones, 90% to 95% being singletons. Material for sequencing was PBMCs. The source is a woman younger than 30 in good health and CMV-seronegative. The CDR3 runs from the conserved cysteine through the conserved F or W. D genes are given only for firm matches. Not every row has a clone size; where given, it reads once, few, many or a size class.

D gene	V gene	J gene	clone size	CDR3 DNA	CDR3 protein
TRBD1	TRBV2	TRBJ2-1	-	TGTGCCAGCAGTGAAGTCCGGACAGGGAACAATGAGCAGTTCTTC	CASSEVRTGNNEQFF
TRBD2	TRBV9	TRBJ2-1	-	TGTGCCAGCAGCGTAGATCCGGGAGGGGGTGAGCAGTTCTTC	CASSVDPGGGEQFF
TRBD1	TRBV4-2	TRBJ2-7	-	TGTGCCAGCAGCCAGTCCTCAACAGGGGTGGAGCAGTACTTC	CASSQSSTGVEQYF
-	TRBV27	TRBJ2-5	-	TGTGCCAGCAGTCTTACAGGTTACCAAGAGACCCAGTACTTC	CASSLTGYQETQYF
TRBD2	TRBV4-1	TRBJ2-1	-	TGCGCCAGCAGCCACCCGGGACTAGCGTCCTACAATGAGCAGTTCTTC	CASSHPGLASYNEQFF
TRBD1	TRBV27	TRBJ1-2	-	TGTGCCAGCAGTTTATCGGACAGGGGGCGCCGCGGCTACACCTTC	CASSLSDRGRRGYTF
-	TRBV11-1	TRBJ1-1	-	TGTGCCAGCAGCGAAGAATGGGAGGGCACTGAAGCTTTCTTT	CASSEEWEGTEAFF
-	TRBV27	TRBJ1-2	-	TGTGCCAGCAGGGAGAGTATTGAGCTCGGCTATGGCTACACCTTC	CASRESIELGYGYTF
TRBD2	TRBV7-9	TRBJ2-1	-	TGTGCCAGCAGCTTTTTACTAGCGGGAGGGACTGAGCAGTTCTTC	CASSFLLAGGTEQFF
TRBD1	TRBV27	TRBJ1-5	-	TGTGCCAGCAGTATACAGGGGCCGAGACAGCCCCAGCATTTT	CASSIQGPRQPQHF
-	TRBV6-5	TRBJ2-7	-	TGTGCCAGCAGGGCAGGGAACGAGCAGTACTTC	CASRAGNEQYF
TRBD2	TRBV28	TRBJ2-3	-	TGTGCCAGCAGTTTGGGACTAGCGGCGGATACGCAGTATTTT	CASSLGLAADTQYF
-	TRBV25-1	TRBJ2-3	few	TGTGCCAGCAGTGGGGGGGGGCGCAGCGCAGATACGCAGTATTTT	CASSGGGRSADTQYF
-	TRBV14	TRBJ2-7	-	TGTGCCAGCAGCCAATCCCCCTTCTACGAGCAGTACTTC	CASSQSPFYEQYF
-	TRBV9	TRBJ2-7	-	TGTGCCAGCAGCGCCTCAGGGGATATCTCCTACGAGCAGTACTTC	CASSASGDISYEQYF
TRBD1	TRBV28	TRBJ1-2	few	TGTGCCAGCAGTTTAGAAGGGGGCGGCTACACCTTC	CASSLEGGGYTF
-	TRBV15	TRBJ2-7	-	TGTGCCACCAGCAGACAAACAGGGACCTACGAGCAGTACTTC	CATSRQTGTYEQYF
-	TRBV6-1	TRBJ2-7	-	TGTGCCAGCAGTGAAGTAAGGTCTAGGACCTACGAGCAGTACTTC	CASSEVRSRTYEQYF
TRBD1	TRBV7-6	TRBJ1-1	-	TGTGCCAGCAGCCTGGGGACAGGGAAGTACACTGAAGCTTTCTTT	CASSLGTGKYTEAFF
TRBD1	TRBV6-5	TRBJ1-1	once	TGTGCCAGCAGCCGGACAGGGAACACTGAAGCTTTCTTT	CASSRTGNTEAFF
-	TRBV6-6	TRBJ2-7	-	TGTGCCAGCAGTCAATACAGGCCCCTCTCCGAACAGTACTTC	CASSQYRPLSEQYF
TRBD1	TRBV2	TRBJ1-6	-	TGTGCCAGCAATCACAACCAGGGGGTGTATTTCGATTCACCCCTCCACTTT	CASNHNQGVYFDSPLHF
-	TRBV14	TRBJ1-1	-	TGTGCCAGCAGCCAAGATGGGGGGGGCCACCCTGAAGCTTTCTTT	CASSQDGGGHPEAFF
-	TRBV10-3	TRBJ1-3	-	TGTGCCATCAGTGGAGTGGGAGGTGGTGGAAACACCATATATTTT	CAISGVGGGGNTIYF
-	TRBV9	TRBJ2-7	-	TGTGCCAGCAGCGTAGAAGAGCTTGACGAGCAGTACTTC	CASSVEELDEQYF
-	TRBV11-3	TRBJ2-3	once	TGTGCCAGCAGCCCAGGTCGAGCGGGCACAGATACGCAGTATTTT	CASSPGRAGTDTQYF
TRBD2	TRBV7-8	TRBJ2-1	-	TGTGCCAGCAGCTTATCTAGCGGGAGTGGGGACAATGAGCAGTTCTTC	CASSLSSGSGDNEQFF
TRBD1	TRBV9	TRBJ2-1	-	TGTGCCAGCAGCGTAGTAGCCGGGACAGCCTACAATGAGCAGTTCTTC	CASSVVAGTAYNEQFF
TRBD1	TRBV7-9	TRBJ2-1	-	TGTGCCAGCAGCTTAGTACAGGGGGGTCCGGTTTACAATGAGCAGTTCTTC	CASSLVQGGPVYNEQFF
-	TRBV6-1	TRBJ1-5	-	TGTGCCAGCACCTCAGGGGTCGCGGGCAATCAGCCCCAGCATTTT	CASTSGVAGNQPQHF
TRBD2	TRBV6-5	TRBJ2-1	-	TGTGCCAGCAGTACCTCGACTAGCACCTACAATGAGCAGTTCTTC	CASSTSTSTYNEQFF
TRBD1	TRBV27	TRBJ1-6	once	TGTGCCAGCGCACCCGGACAGGGGGTTCACCTCCACTTT	CASAPGQGVHLHF
-	TRBV6-5	TRBJ2-3	-	TGTGCCAGCAGCCGGGACAAAGATTTGTATTTT	CASSRDKDLYF
TRBD1	TRBV9	TRBJ1-2	-	TGTGCCAGCAGCGTAGCCCAGGGGGACTATGGCTACACCTTC	CASSVAQGDYGYTF
-	TRBV19	TRBJ1-5	-	TGTGCCAGTAGTATAGGGTCTAGGACTCGTCAGCCCCAGCATTTT	CASSIGSRTRQPQHF
TRBD1	TRBV7-2	TRBJ1-1	-	TGTGCCAGCAGCACCTGGACAGGCCTGAACACTGAAGCTTTCTTT	CASSTWTGLNTEAFF
TRBD2	TRBV6-4	TRBJ2-6	-	TGTGCCAGCAGTGAGAGCGGGGCCCTTACTGGGGCCAACGTCCTGACTTTC	CASSESGALTGANVLTF